Following are 27 T cell receptor beta chains from one sample sequenced in a study of cytomegalovirus exposure and HLA in healthy donors. The PCR was carried out with 60 Vbeta primers and 13 Jbeta primers. Data came from immunoSEQ multiplex PCR; TCRdb stores just in-frame clones and leaves some out. The profile shows under 150,000 clones, around 77% of them singletons. Sequenced sample: PBMCs. The receptor source for this set is a woman aged 25 to 39 in good health and CMV-seropositive.

This chain links TRBV5-5 with TRBJ2-1; D gene unclear. The V gene's germline CDR1 is SGHKS and CDR2 YYEKEE (reference sequence). V lost 0 bases and J 7 bases, leaving 5 bases between the germline ends. This CDR3 has 12 amino acids. The CDR3 spells CASSLVQNEQFF. The CDR3 nucleotides read TGTGCCAGCAGCTTGGTCCAGAATGAGCAGTTCTTC. Full variable domain (outside the CDR3, taken from reference TRBV5-5 and TRBJ2-1): DAGVTQSPTHLIKTRGQQVTLRCSPISGHKSVSWYQQVLGQGPQFIFQYYEKEERGRGNFPDRFSARQFPNYSSELNVNALLLGDSALYLCASSLVQNEQFFGPGTRLTVL.

This rearrangement joins TRBV25-1 to TRBJ1-6, with D maybe TRBD1 (5 bases). V was clipped by 4 bases and J by 4 bases, with 11 bases between them. Germline lookup yields CDR1 MGHDK and CDR2 SYGVNS. The length of the CDR3 is 15 residues. CDR3 sequence reads: CASSVADSYNSPLHF. The DNA of the CDR3 is TGTGCCAGCAGTGTGGCTGACAGTTATAATTCACCCCTCCACTTT.

This chain links TRBV5-1 with TRBJ2-5; 14 bases fit TRBD2. J gave up 0 bases and V 4 bases, and 8 bases lay outside the gene matches. CDR3 length: 18 amino acids. Germline CDR1 and CDR2: SGHRS and YFSETQ. The CDR3 DNA is TGCGCCAGCAGCCTAGGGACTAGCGGGAGCTGGTACCAAGAGACCCAGTACTTC. Protein product: CASSLGTSGSWYQETQYF.

This chain joins TRBV6-5 and TRBJ2-7; 7 nucleotides align to TRBD2. V trimming: 9 bases; J trimming: 4 bases; junction bases outside the gene matches: 9. Germline V CDR1 and CDR2: MNHEY, SVGAGI. The CDR3 spans 13 residues. The CDR3, as DNA: TGTGCCAGTTCGGCGGGGGTTCTGTACGAGCAGTACTTC. Translation: CASSAGVLYEQYF.

The chain has TRBV20-1 and TRBJ2-7; D unclear. CDR3 size: 11 residues. Germline assignment: CDR1 DFQATT and CDR2 SNEGSKA (reference sequence). With 0 bases removed from V and 7 bases from J, the gap between germline ends came to 7 bases. The CDR3 spells CSAREILEQYF. CDR3 in DNA: TGCAGTGCTAGAGAAATTCTGGAGCAGTACTTC.

The chain carries TRBV4-2 and TRBJ1-6; 9 bases are shared with TRBD1. The CDR3 extends over 18 amino acids. Germline trimming cut 0 bases from V and 7 bases from J; bases unmatched to any gene: 10. Germline values: CDR1 LGHNA, CDR2 YNFKEQ. CDR3 region: CASSQDGPGQGMNSPLHF. The CDR3 nucleotides read TGTGCCAGCAGCCAAGATGGGCCGGGACAGGGTATGAATTCACCCCTCCACTTT.

This CDR3 reads CASSFRVQVAGEAFF. As DNA, the CDR3 is TGTGCCAGCAGCTTTCGGGTTCAGGTTGCGGGGGAAGCTTTCTTT. J is TRBJ1-1 and V is TRBV7-2; D is uncertain. The CDR3 is 15 amino acids. V was cut by 3 bases and J by 8 bases, with 19 bases left in between. Germline CDR1 reads SGHTA; CDR2 reads FQGNSA.

The gene calls are TRBV29-1 and TRBJ2-2, with 9 bases lining up with TRBD1. The CDR3 covers 20 residues. J gave up 1 base and V 0 bases, and 15 bases lay outside the gene matches. Germline CDR1 and CDR2: SQVTM and ANQGSEA. CDR3 loop: CSVEDWRQDRGVQNTGELFF. Written as DNA, the CDR3 is TGCAGCGTTGAAGATTGGAGGCAGGACAGGGGAGTACAGAACACCGGGGAGCTGTTTTTT.

The chain couples TRBV13 to TRBJ2-7; D remains unclear. Looked up from germline, CDR1 is PRHDT and CDR2 is FYEKMQ (reference sequence). This CDR3 has 13 residues. Trimming shortened V by 7 bases and J by 3 bases, and 13 bases separated the two germline ends. The DNA of the CDR3 is TGTGCCAGCACCGCACCTCTAAACTACGAGCAGTACTTC. Translation gives CASTAPLNYEQYF. The whole variable domain, filled in from reference TRBV13 and TRBJ2-7, reads AAGVIQSPRHLIKEKRETATLKCYPIPRHDTVYWYQQGPGQDPQFLISFYEKMQSDKGSIPDRFSAQQFSDYHSELNMSSLELGDSALYFCASTAPLNYEQYFGPGTRLTVT.

Only a few counts were recorded for this clone. The chain links TRBV15 to TRBJ2-3; possible D gene TRBD2, 5 bases. Trimming took 3 bases from V and 4 from J, leaving 8 bases between them. Germline lookup yields CDR1 LNHNV and CDR2 YYDKDF (reference sequence). This CDR3 spans 13 amino acids. CDR3 in amino acids: CATSRVGADTQYF. The CDR3 nucleotides read TGTGCCACCAGCAGGGTGGGAGCAGATACGCAGTATTTT. The full variable domain, its missing parts supplied by reference TRBV15 and TRBJ2-3, is DAMVIQNPRYQVTQFGKPVTLSCSQTLNHNVMYWYQQKSSQAPKLLFHYYDKDFNNEADTPDNFQSRRPNTSFCFLDIRSPGLGDTAMYLCATSRVGADTQYFGPGTRLTVL.

The rearrangement links TRBV10-2 to TRBJ2-7; 7 bases line up with TRBD1. The germline V gene has CDR1 WSHSY and CDR2 SAAADI. The ends lost 6 bases at V and 4 bases at J; junction bases unmatched: 9. The length of the CDR3 is 14 residues. The CDR3 DNA reads TGCGCCAGCAGACCAGACAGGGTTGCGTACGAGCAGTACTTC. Its protein is CASRPDRVAYEQYF.

This clone was recorded only once. V is TRBV27 and J is TRBJ1-5; D remains ambiguous. CDR3 length: 14 residues. V lost 2 bases and J lost 2, with 7 bases in between. CDR1 is MNHEY, CDR2 SMNVEV, per germline (reference sequence). This CDR3 is CASSLGRGNQPQHF. CDR3 DNA sequence: TGTGCCAGCAGTTTAGGTCGGGGCAATCAGCCCCAGCATTTT.

This clone was seen only a few times. The rearrangement uses TRBV11-2 and TRBJ2-5; 12 bases align to TRBD2. The CDR3 is made up of 17 amino acids. The germline V gene has CDR1 SGHAT and CDR2 FQNNGV. The ends lost 1 base at V and 5 bases at J; junction bases unmatched: 8. CDR3 protein: CASSLVVTSGSRETQYF. The CDR3 DNA reads as TGTGCCAGCAGCTTAGTCGTGACTAGCGGGAGCAGGGAGACCCAGTACTTC.

The chain couples TRBV4-1 to TRBJ1-1; 10 bases agree with TRBD1. With V trimmed by 3 bases and J by 6 bases, 4 bases remained unmatched. CDR3 length equals 14 residues. Germline V gives CDR1 MGHRA, CDR2 YSYEKL. DNA for the CDR3: TGCGCCAGCAGCCATGACAGGGGGCCTGCTGAAGCTTTCTTT. Amino acids: CASSHDRGPAEAFF.

CDR3 sequence reads: CATSRDGLEWEGRNEQFF. In DNA, the CDR3 is TGTGCCACCAGCAGAGATGGGCTAGAGTGGGAGGGTCGGAATGAGCAGTTCTTC. J is TRBJ2-1 and V is TRBV15; TRBD2 agrees at 7 bases. The germline V gene has CDR1 LNHNV and CDR2 YYDKDF (reference sequence). J was trimmed by 7 bases and V by 0 bases; bases with no gene match: 15. CDR3 size: 18 residues.

In nucleotides, the CDR3 is TGTGCCAGCAGCCAAGGACTACAGATAGCTAACTATGGCTACACCTTC. Its protein product is CASSQGLQIANYGYTF. The chain links TRBV4-2 to TRBJ1-2; no clear D. CDR3 size: 16 residues. Trimming left V 1 base short and J 0 bases short, with 12 bases between. In germline, CDR1 is LGHNA, CDR2 YNFKEQ.

The chain has TRBV10-3 and TRBJ2-1; 8 bases are shared with TRBD2. CDR3 length: 16 residues. Germline lookup yields CDR1 ENHRY and CDR2 SYGVKD. The trim removed 0 bases at V and 5 bases at J, leaving 6 bases unmatched. This chain's CDR3 is CAISESTAGGNNEQFF. In DNA form, the CDR3 reads TGTGCCATCAGTGAGTCGACCGCGGGGGGAAACAATGAGCAGTTCTTC.

The chain links TRBV18 to TRBJ1-2; D perhaps matches TRBD1 (6 bases). The germline V gene encodes CDR1 KGHSH and CDR2 LQKENI. CDR3 length: 13 residues. Trimming removed 3 bases from V and 7 bases from J, with 12 bases in between. CDR3 sequence reads: CASSPDSQGGYTF. DNA for the CDR3: TGTGCCAGCTCACCGGACAGTCAGGGTGGCTACACCTTC.

The V and J genes are TRBV28 and TRBJ2-5; the match to TRBD2 covers 11 bases. Germline V CDR1 and CDR2: MDHEN, SYDVKM. Trimming cost V 6 bases and J 4 bases; bases outside gene matches: 16. CDR3 length: 18 amino acids. CDR3 sequence reads: CASRAMLAGGGVGETQYF. CDR3 sequence (DNA): TGTGCCAGCAGGGCAATGTTAGCGGGAGGGGGGGTGGGAGAGACCCAGTACTTC.

The J gene is TRBJ2-7, the V gene TRBV7-9; TRBD1 aligns across 8 bases. Germline V gene lookup returns CDR1 SEHNR and CDR2 FQNEAQ (reference sequence). CDR3 length equals 14 residues. J lost 4 bases, V lost 4 bases, and 6 bases had no gene match. The CDR3 reads CASSSDDRGYEQYF. DNA of the CDR3: TGTGCCAGCAGCTCGGACGACAGGGGTTACGAGCAGTACTTC.

This clone turned up a few times. The V and J genes are TRBV7-9 and TRBJ1-1, with TRBD1 matching over 7 bases. The CDR3 runs 12 residues. The germline gives CDR1 SEHNR, CDR2 FQNEAQ (reference sequence). V shed 7 bases and J 1 base; nucleotides not matched to a gene: 0. The CDR3 coding sequence is TGTGCCAGCAACAGGGGGAACACTGAAGCTTTCTTT. Residues: CASNRGNTEAFF.

This clone showed up just once. The V gene is TRBV18, the J gene TRBJ1-1, with a tentative D call TRBD1 (6 bases). Germline V gene lookup returns CDR1 KGHSH and CDR2 LQKENI. The CDR3 is made up of 15 amino acids. Trimming took 3 bases from V and 0 from J, leaving 11 bases between them. CDR3 coding DNA: TGTGCCAGCTCACCTCCGGGACACATGAACACTGAAGCTTTCTTT. Protein: CASSPPGHMNTEAFF.

J is TRBJ2-1 and V is TRBV10-3; possible D gene TRBD1, 6 bases. The CDR3 length is 16 residues. Germline-derived CDR1 and CDR2 are ENHRY and SYGVKD. V lost 3 bases and J 0 bases, leaving 12 bases between the germline ends. The CDR3 DNA sequence: TGTGCCATCAGTGAATCGGAGACAGGCTCCTACAATGAGCAGTTCTTC. This translates into CAISESETGSYNEQFF.

V usage is TRBV5-1 and J usage is TRBJ2-3; unclear D gene. This CDR3 contains 14 residues. Germline V gives CDR1 SGHRS, CDR2 YFSETQ. Deletions cut 0 bases from V and 0 bases from J, with 5 bases between. The CDR3 coding sequence is TGCGCCAGCAGCTTGGGTCGGAGCACAGATACGCAGTATTTT. Its translation is CASSLGRSTDTQYF.

This clone occurred a few times. The chain couples TRBV7-3 to TRBJ1-5, with D hard to call. Germline V gene data show CDR1 as SGHTA and CDR2 as FQGTGA. The V and J ends lost 0 bases and 6 bases respectively, with 9 bases between them. The CDR3 consists of 14 residues. The CDR3: CASSLTHDSQPQHF. As DNA, the CDR3 is TGTGCCAGCAGCTTAACGCACGACTCTCAGCCCCAGCATTTT.

The chain employs TRBV5-4 and TRBJ2-3; 11 nucleotides line up with TRBD1. This CDR3 is 16 amino acids long. From germline, CDR1 is SGHNT and CDR2 YYREEE (reference sequence). Unmatched junction bases numbered 6, after V lost 3 bases and J lost 3 bases. CDR3 in DNA: TGTGCCAGCAGCTCGCGGACAGGGGGCGTAACAGATACGCAGTATTTT. Translating it yields CASSSRTGGVTDTQYF.

This sequence joins TRBV11-3 and TRBJ1-2; D possibly corresponds to TRBD1 (6 bases). The CDR3 contains 15 residues. Between the trimmed V and J ends, which lost 5 bases and 10 bases, there was a span of 23 bases. The V gene's germline CDR1 is SGHNT and CDR2 YENEEA. CDR3 loop: CASSPGGGTGRSYTF. CDR3 DNA sequence: TGTGCCAGCAGCCCAGGCGGGGGCACAGGGCGGTCCTACACCTTC.